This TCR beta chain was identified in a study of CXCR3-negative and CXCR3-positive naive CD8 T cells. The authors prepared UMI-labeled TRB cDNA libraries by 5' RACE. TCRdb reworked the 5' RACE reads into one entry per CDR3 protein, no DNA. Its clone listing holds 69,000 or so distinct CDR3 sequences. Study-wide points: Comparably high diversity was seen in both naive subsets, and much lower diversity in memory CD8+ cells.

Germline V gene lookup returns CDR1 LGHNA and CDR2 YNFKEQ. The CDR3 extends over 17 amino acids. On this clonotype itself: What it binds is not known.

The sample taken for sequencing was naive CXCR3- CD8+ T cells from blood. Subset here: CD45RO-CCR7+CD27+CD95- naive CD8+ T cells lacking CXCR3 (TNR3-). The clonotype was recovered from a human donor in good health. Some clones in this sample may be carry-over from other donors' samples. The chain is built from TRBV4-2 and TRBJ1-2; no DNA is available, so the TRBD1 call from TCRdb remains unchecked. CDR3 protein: CASSQEDRDRGNYGYTF.